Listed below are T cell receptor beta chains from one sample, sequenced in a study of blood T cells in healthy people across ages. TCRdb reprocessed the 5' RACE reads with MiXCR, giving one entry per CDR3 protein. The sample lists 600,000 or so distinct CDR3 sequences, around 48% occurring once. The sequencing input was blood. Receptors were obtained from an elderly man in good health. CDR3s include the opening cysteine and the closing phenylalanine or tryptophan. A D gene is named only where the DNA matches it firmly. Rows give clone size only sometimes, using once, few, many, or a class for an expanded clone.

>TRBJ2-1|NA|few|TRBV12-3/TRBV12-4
TGTGCCAGCAGTTTTTTTTCAGGAGAGCAGTTCTTC
CASSFFSGEQFF
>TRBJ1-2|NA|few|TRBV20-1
TGCAGTGCGGGGCTCCAAGGAAGGGGTGCTAGGGGCTACACCTTC
CSAGLQGRGARGYTF
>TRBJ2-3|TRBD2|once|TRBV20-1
TGCAGTGCCCTTCGGGGGGAAGGTGGCACAGATACGCAGTATTTT
CSALRGEGGTDTQYF
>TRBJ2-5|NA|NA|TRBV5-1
TGCGCCAGCAGCCTTGACCCTCCACAGGGAGGAACGGGTAGGGAGACCCAGTACTTC
CASSLDPPQGGTGRETQYF
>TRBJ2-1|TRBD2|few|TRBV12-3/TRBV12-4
TGTGCCAGCAGTCCTCTAGCGGGGGGGCTTGGTGAGCAGTTCTTC
CASSPLAGGLGEQFF
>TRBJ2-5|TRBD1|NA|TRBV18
TGTGCCAGCTCACCACCCCAGGGGGCATTAGAGACCCAGTACTTC
CASSPPQGALETQYF
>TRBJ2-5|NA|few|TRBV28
TGTGCCAGCAGTTCACCAGGGTTTGGGGAGACCCAGTACTTC
CASSSPGFGETQYF
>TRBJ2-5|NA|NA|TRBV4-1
TGCGCCAGCAGCCAATCCGGTGGGACCCAGTACTTC
CASSQSGGTQYF
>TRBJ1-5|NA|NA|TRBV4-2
TGTGCCAGCAGCCAAGATAGAACCAGAGTCAATCAGCCCCAGCATTTT
CASSQDRTRVNQPQHF
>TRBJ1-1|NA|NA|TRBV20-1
TGCAGTGCTAGAGATCCGCAGGGGAACACTGAAGCTTTCTTT
CSARDPQGNTEAFF
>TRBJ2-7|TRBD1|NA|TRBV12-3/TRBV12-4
TGTGCCAGCAGAAGACAGGGCTTCTCCTACGAGCAGTACTTC
CASRRQGFSYEQYF
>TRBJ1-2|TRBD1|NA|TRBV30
TGTGCCTGGCACAGGGGGCCAGGGGATGGCTACACCTTC
CAWHRGPGDGYTF
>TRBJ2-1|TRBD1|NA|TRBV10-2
TGCGCCAGCACCGAGACAGGGACCTACAATGAGCAGTTCTTC
CASTETGTYNEQFF
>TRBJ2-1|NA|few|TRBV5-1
TGCGCCAGCAAATGGACGGCAGGGAAGGATGAGCAGTTCTTC
CASKWTAGKDEQFF
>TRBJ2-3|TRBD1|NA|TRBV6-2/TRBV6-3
TGTGCCAGCAGCGACCCGCTCACCGGGACAGGCAAGCTGGGGCAGTATTTT
CASSDPLTGTGKLGQYF
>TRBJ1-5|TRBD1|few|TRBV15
TGTGCCACCAGCAGTACCGGGACAGGGGTCAATCAGCCCCAGCATTTT
CATSSTGTGVNQPQHF
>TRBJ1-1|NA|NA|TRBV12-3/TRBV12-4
TGTGCCAGCAGAACCCAGGGGCGGGTCGAAGCTTTCTTT
CASRTQGRVEAFF
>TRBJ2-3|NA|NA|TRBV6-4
TGTGCCAGCAGTGACGAGGCGGATGGTGGCGATACGCAGTATTTT
CASSDEADGGDTQYF
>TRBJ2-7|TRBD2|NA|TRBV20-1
TGCAGTGCTAGATCCGGGACTAGCGCAACCTACGAGCAGTACTTC
CSARSGTSATYEQYF
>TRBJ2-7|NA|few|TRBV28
TGTGCCAGCACCCAACCCGCAACCTACGAGCAGTACTTC
CASTQPATYEQYF
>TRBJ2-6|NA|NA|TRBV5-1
TGCGCCGGCAGCTTACAGGGCACCAGCTCTGGGGCCAACGTCCTGACTTTC
CAGSLQGTSSGANVLTF
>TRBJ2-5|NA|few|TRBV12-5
TGTGCTAGTGGTTCCTCCGGCGAAGAGACCCAGTACTTC
CASGSSGEETQYF
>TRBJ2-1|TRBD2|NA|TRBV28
TGTGCCAGCACCCTAGCGGGAGCTTCGATCAATGAGCAGTTCTTC
CASTLAGASINEQFF
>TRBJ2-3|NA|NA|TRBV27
TGTGCCAGCCGAACCTGGGCGGGCGTCACAGATACGCAGTATTTT
CASRTWAGVTDTQYF
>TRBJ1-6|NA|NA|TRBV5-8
TGTGCCAGCAGCTTGGTCGTAGGGTCTCTCGATTATTCACCCCTCCACTTT
CASSLVVGSLDYSPLHF
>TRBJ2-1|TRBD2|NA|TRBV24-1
TGTGCCACCAGCCCCCCAGGGACTAGCGGGAGGACCTCCTACAATGAGCAGTTCTTC
CATSPPGTSGRTSYNEQFF
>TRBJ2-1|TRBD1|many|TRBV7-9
TGTGCCAGCAGTTTTACGCGGGACAGGAGATACAATGAGCAGTTCTTC
CASSFTRDRRYNEQFF
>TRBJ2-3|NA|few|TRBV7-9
TGTGCCAGCATTTCTGGGGTTGGCGGAGATACGCAGTATTTT
CASISGVGGDTQYF
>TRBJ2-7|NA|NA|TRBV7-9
TGTGCCAGCAGCTTCCAAGGTTCCCACGAGCAGTACTTC
CASSFQGSHEQYF
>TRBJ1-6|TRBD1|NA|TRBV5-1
TGCGCCAGCAGCCAGACAGGGAATAATTCACCCCTCCACTTT
CASSQTGNNSPLHF
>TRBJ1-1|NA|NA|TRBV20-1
TGCAGCATTACACCGAACACTGAAGCTTTCTTT
CSITPNTEAFF
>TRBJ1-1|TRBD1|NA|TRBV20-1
TGCAGTGCCCAGGGACAGTCCACTGAAGCTTTCTTT
CSAQGQSTEAFF
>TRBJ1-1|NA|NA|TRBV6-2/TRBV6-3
TGTGCCAGCAGTACTGGACAGAGAAAGAACACTGAAGCTTTCTTT
CASSTGQRKNTEAFF
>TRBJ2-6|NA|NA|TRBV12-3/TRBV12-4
TGTGCCAGCAGGCCGGACACTGGGGCCACCGTCCTGACTTTC
CASRPDTGATVLTF
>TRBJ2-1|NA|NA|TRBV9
TGTGCCAGCAGCGTATCGGCCGGGGAATACAATGAGCAGTTCTTC
CASSVSAGEYNEQFF
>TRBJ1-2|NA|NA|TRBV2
TGTGCCAGCAGTTCGAAACAGCGAATCTATGGCTACACCTTC
CASSSKQRIYGYTF
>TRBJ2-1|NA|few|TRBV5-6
TGTGCCGCAATGAGGGGGACTCAGAACAATGAGCAGTTCTTC
CAAMRGTQNNEQFF
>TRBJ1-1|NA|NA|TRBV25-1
TGTACCAGCAGTTGGGGGAACACTGAAGCTTTCTTT
CTSSWGNTEAFF
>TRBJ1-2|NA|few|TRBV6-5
TGTGCCAGCAGTTACTCTGGGAAACAGGGAGGGGACACCTTC
CASSYSGKQGGDTF
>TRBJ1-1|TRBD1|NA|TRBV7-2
TGTGCCAGCAGCGCCAGGACAGGCCCTGAAGCTTTCTTT
CASSARTGPEAFF
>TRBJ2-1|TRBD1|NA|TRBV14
TGTGCCAGCAGCCAAGACAGGGGGTTCGGTGAGCAGTTCTTC
CASSQDRGFGEQFF
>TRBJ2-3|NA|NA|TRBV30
TGTGCCTGGAGTGTGCGGAGGGCTGATACGCAGTATTTT
CAWSVRRADTQYF
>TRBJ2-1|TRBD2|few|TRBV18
TGTGCCAGCTCATCCTCGACTAGCGGGAGCAGGTATGAGCAGTTCTTC
CASSSSTSGSRYEQFF
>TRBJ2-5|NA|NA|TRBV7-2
TGTGCCAGCATTCGGGCCGAGACCCAGTACTTC
CASIRAETQYF
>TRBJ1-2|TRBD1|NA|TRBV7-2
TGTGCCAGCAGTATACCGGGACAGCGCTATGGCTACACCTTC
CASSIPGQRYGYTF
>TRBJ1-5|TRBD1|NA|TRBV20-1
TGCAGTGCTAGAAGGCGGACAGGGGTCGGTGGCAATCAGCCCCAGCATTTT
CSARRRTGVGGNQPQHF
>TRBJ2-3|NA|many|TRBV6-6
TGTGCCAGCAGTTACTACGATTTCCCCACAGATACGCAGTATTTT
CASSYYDFPTDTQYF
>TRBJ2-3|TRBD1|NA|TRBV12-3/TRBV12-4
TGTTCCAGCAGGGACGGACAGGGGACGCAGTATTTT
CSSRDGQGTQYF
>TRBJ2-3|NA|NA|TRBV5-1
TGCGCCAGCAGCTTGTTCCAGATGGGGACAGATACGCAGTATTTT
CASSLFQMGTDTQYF
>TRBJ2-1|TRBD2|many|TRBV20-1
TGCAGTGCTAGTGCTGCTAGCGGGACTGGTGAGCAGTTCTTC
CSASAASGTGEQFF
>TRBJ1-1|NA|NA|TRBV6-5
TGTGCCAGCCACCGTGCGGGGAGGGGAGCTGAAGCTTTCTTT
CASHRAGRGAEAFF
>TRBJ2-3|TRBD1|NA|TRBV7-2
TGTGCCAGCAGCGAGGACAGGGGAGATACGCAGTATTTT
CASSEDRGDTQYF
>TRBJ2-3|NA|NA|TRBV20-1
TGCAGTGCTAGAGTCGGAAAACCGTCCTCCCTTGATACGCAGTATTTT
CSARVGKPSSLDTQYF
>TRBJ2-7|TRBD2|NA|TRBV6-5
TGTGCCAGCAGTACGAGGACTAGCGGGAGAGGTTACGAGCAGTACTTC
CASSTRTSGRGYEQYF
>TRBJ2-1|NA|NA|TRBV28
TGTGCCAGCAGCTATACTACCGGGATAGGCAATGAGCAGTTCTTC
CASSYTTGIGNEQFF
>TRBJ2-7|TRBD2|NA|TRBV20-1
TGCAGTGCTAGACATGGGGGAGGGTACAATGAGCAGTACTTC
CSARHGGGYNEQYF
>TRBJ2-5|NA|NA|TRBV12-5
TGTGCTAGTGGTTTAGGGGAGCGGGAGACCCAGTACTTC
CASGLGERETQYF
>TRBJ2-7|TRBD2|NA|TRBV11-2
TGTGCCAGCAGCCCCCGACTAGCGGGGCCAGTAAATTCCTACAATGAGCAGTACTTC
CASSPRLAGPVNSYNEQYF